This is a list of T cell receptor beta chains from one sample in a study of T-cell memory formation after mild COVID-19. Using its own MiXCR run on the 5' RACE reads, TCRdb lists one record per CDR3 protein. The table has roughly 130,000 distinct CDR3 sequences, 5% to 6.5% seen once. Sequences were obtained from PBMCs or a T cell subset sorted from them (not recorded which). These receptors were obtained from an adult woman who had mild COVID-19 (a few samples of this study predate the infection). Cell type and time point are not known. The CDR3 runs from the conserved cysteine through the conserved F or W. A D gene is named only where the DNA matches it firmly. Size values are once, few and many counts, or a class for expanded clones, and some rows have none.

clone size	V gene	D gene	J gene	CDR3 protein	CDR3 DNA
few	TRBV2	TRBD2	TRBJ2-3	CASSAGFGGSGTDTQYF	TGTGCCAGCAGTGCAGGGTTCGGCGGGAGTGGGACAGATACGCAGTATTTT
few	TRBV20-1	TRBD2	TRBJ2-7	CSAPTIAGPIYEQYF	TGCAGTGCTCCCACAATAGCGGGACCCATCTACGAGCAGTACTTC
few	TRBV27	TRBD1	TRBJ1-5	CASSLSGGSNQPQHF	TGTGCCAGCAGTTTGTCAGGGGGTAGCAATCAGCCCCAGCATTTT
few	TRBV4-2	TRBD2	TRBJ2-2	CASSQEFGGGAIGELFF	TGTGCCAGCAGCCAAGAGTTTGGCGGGGGGGCTATCGGGGAGCTGTTTTTT
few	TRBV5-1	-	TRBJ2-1	CASSAAPNEQFF	TGCGCCAGCAGCGCGGCCCCGAATGAGCAGTTCTTC
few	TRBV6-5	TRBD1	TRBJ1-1	CASRSGTGEAFF	TGTGCCAGCAGGTCCGGGACAGGTGAAGCTTTCTTT
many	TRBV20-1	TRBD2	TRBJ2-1	CSVFDGGNEQFF	TGCAGTGTTTTTGACGGGGGGAATGAGCAGTTCTTC
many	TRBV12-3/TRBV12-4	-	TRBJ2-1	CASSLQGYNEQFF	TGTGCCAGCAGTTTACAGGGCTACAATGAGCAGTTCTTC
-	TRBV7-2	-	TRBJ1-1	CASSPGGGSITEAFF	TGTGCCAGCAGCCCTGGTGGGGGGAGTATCACTGAAGCTTTCTTT
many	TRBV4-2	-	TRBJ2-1	CASSQPIFQSSYNEQFF	TGTGCCAGCAGCCAGCCGATCTTTCAGAGCTCCTACAATGAGCAGTTCTTC
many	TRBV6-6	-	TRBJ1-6	CASKVIEYSPLHF	TGTGCCAGCAAGGTTATCGAGTATTCACCCCTCCACTTT
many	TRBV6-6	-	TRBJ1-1	CASTPQGSNTEAFF	TGTGCCAGCACCCCCCAAGGTAGTAACACTGAAGCTTTCTTT
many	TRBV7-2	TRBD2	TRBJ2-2	CASSIAGSNTGELFF	TGTGCCAGCAGCATAGCGGGTTCGAACACCGGGGAGCTGTTTTTT